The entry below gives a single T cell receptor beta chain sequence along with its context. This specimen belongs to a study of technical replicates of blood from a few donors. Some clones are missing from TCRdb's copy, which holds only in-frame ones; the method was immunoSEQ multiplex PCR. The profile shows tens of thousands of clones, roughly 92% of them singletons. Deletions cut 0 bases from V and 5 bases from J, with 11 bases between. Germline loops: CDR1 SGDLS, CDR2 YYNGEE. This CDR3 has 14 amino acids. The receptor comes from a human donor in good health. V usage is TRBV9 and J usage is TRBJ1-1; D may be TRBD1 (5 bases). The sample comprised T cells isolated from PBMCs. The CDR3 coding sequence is TGTGCCAGCAGCGTAGGTGGGGGGATAACTGAAGCTTTCTTT. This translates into CASSVGGGITEAFF.